This T cell receptor beta chain stems from a study of technical replicates of blood from a few donors. The germline CDR1 and CDR2 sequences are LNHDA and SQIVND (reference sequence). The V and J ends lost 7 bases and 2 bases, in that order; junction bases with no gene match: 6. CDR3 length equals 14 residues. The method was immunoSEQ multiplex PCR; TCRdb's version includes in-frame clones alone and lacks a portion of them. Found here are tens of thousands of clones, 95% of them singletons; the top ten hold around 0.3%. The material sequenced was T cells isolated from PBMCs. The chain recombines TRBV19 with TRBJ2-7, with 9 bases fitting TRBD2. The TCR comes from a human donor in good health. The CDR3 DNA is TGTGCCAGTAACTACGGGACTAGCACCTACGAGCAGTACTTC. It encodes CASNYGTSTYEQYF.